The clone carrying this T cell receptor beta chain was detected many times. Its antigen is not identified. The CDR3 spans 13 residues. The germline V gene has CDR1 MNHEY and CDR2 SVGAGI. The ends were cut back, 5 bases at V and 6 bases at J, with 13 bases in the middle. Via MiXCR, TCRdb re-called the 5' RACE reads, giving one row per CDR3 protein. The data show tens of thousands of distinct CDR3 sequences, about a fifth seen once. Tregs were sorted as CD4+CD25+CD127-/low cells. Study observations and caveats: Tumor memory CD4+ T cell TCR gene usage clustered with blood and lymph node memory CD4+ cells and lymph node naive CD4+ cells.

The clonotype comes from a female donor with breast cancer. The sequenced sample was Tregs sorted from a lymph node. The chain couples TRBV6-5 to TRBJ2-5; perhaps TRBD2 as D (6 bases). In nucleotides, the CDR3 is TGTGCCAGCAGTCCGATGGGGAGGAAGACCCAGTACTTC. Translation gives CASSPMGRKTQYF.